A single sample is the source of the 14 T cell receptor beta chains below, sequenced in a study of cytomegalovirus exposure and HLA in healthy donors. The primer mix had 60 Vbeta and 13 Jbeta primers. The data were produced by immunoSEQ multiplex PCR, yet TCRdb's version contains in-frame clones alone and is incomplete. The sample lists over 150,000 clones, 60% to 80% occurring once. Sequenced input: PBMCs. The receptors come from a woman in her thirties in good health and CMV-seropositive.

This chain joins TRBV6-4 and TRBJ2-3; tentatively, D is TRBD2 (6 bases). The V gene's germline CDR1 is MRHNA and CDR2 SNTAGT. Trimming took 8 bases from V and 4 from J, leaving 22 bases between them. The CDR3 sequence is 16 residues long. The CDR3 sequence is CASSNMGGSSADTQYF. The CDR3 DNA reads TGTGCCAGCTCCAATATGGGGGGTAGTTCGGCAGATACGCAGTATTTT.

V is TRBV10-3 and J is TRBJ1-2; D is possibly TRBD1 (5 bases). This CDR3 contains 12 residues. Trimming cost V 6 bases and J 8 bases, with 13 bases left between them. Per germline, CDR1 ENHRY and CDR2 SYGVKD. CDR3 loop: CAISDSRWGYTF. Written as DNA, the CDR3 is TGTGCCATCAGCGACAGCCGCTGGGGCTACACCTTC.

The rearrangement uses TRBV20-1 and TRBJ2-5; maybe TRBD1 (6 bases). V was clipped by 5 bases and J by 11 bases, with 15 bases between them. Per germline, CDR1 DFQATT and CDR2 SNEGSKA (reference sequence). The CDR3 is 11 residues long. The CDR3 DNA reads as TGCAGTGCTTACGCGTCAGGGGAGCAGTACTTC. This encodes CSAYASGEQYF.

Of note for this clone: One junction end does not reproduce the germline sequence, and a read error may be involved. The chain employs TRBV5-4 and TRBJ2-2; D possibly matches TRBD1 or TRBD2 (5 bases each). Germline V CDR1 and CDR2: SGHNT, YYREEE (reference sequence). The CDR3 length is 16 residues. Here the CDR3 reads CASTLGPTANTGELFF. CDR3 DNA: TGTGCCAGCACCTTGGGACCTACAGCGAACACCGGGGAGCTGTTTTTT.

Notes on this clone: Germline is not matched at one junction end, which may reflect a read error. Here the CDR3 DNA reads TGTTCCAGCAGTCTAGCGGCCATATTCTCAGATACGCAGTATTTT. Amino acids: CSSSLAAIFSDTQYF. This chain connects TRBV7-9 to TRBJ2-3, with TRBD2 identical over 7 bases. The CDR3 runs 15 residues. Germline values: CDR1 SEHNR, CDR2 FQNEAQ (reference sequence).

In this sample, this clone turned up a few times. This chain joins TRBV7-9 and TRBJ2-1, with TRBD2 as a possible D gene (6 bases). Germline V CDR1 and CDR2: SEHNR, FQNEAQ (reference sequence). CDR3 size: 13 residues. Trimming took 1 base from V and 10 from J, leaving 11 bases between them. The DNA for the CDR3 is TGTGCCAGCAGCTTAGAAGGCCTAGCGGAGCAGTTCTTC. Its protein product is CASSLEGLAEQFF.

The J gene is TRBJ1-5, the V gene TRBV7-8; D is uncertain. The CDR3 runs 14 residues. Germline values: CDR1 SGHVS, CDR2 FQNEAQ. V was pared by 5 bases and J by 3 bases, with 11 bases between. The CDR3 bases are TGTGCCAGCAGCGTACAGAGAACCAATCAGCCCCAGCATTTT. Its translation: CASSVQRTNQPQHF. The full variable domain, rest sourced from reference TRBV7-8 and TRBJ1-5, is GAGVSQSPRYKVAKRGQDVALRCDPISGHVSLFWYQQALGQGPEFLTYFQNEAQLDKSGLPSDRFFAERPEGSVSTLKIQRTQQEDSAVYLCASSVQRTNQPQHFGDGTRLSIL.

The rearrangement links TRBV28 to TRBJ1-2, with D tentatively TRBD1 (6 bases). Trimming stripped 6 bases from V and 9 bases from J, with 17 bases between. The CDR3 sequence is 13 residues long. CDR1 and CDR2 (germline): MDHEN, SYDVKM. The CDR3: CASSVTGSQRYTF. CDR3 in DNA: TGTGCCAGCAGCGTCACAGGGTCTCAGCGCTACACCTTC.

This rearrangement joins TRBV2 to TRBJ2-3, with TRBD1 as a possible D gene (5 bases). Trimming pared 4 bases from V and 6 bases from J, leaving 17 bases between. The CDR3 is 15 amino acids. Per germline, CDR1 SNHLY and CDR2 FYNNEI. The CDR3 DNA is TGTGCCAGCAGTGGATCAAGGGCCCAGGGCGATACGCAGTATTTT. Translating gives CASSGSRAQGDTQYF.

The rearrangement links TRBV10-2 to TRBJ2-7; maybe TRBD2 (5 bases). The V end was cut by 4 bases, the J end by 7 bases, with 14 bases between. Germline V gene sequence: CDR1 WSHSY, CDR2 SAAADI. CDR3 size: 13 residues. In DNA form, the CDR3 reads TGCGCCAGCAGTGCGGGAAGGATACGGGAGCAGTACTTC. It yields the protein CASSAGRIREQYF.

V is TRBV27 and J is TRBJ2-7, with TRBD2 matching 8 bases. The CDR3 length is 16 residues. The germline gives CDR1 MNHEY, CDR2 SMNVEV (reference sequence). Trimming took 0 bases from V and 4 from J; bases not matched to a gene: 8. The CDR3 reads CASSLSSGRVQYEQYF. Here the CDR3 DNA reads TGTGCCAGCAGTTTATCCAGCGGGAGAGTACAGTACGAGCAGTACTTC.

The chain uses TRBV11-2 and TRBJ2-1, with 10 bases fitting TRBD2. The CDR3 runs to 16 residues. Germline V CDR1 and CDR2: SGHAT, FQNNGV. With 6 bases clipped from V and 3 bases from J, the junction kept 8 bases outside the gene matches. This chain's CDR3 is CASRPIAGGFYNEQFF. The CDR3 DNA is TGTGCCAGCAGACCTATAGCGGGAGGTTTCTACAATGAGCAGTTCTTC.

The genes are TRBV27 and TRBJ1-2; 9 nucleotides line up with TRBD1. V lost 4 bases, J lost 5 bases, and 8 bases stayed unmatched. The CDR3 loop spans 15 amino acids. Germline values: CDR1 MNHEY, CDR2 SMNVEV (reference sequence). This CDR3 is CASSSWTGAPYGYTF. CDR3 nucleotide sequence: TGTGCCAGCAGTTCATGGACAGGGGCTCCGTATGGCTACACCTTC.

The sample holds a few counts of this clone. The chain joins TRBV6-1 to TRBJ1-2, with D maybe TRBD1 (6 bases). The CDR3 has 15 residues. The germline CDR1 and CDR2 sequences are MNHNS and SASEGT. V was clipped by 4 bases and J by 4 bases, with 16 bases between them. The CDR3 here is CASSAPVTGSYGYTF. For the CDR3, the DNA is TGTGCCAGCAGTGCACCAGTAACAGGGAGCTATGGCTACACCTTC.